The following is a TCR beta chain sequence with its context. Its antigen is unknown. cDNA synthesis used the whole RNA isolate, giving expressed TCRB sequences. Data came from immunoSEQ multiplex PCR; TCRdb stores just in-frame clones and leaves some out. The data show 250,000 to 300,000 clones, roughly an eighth seen once. The V gene lost 4 bases and the J gene lost 1 base, with 10 bases spanning the gap. The CDR3 has 14 residues. CDR1 KGHSH and CDR2 LQKENI come from the germline V gene. Staining for CD45RO/CCR7/CD25/CD127/CD95/CD27 allowed sorting of CD4+ naive, central memory, regulatory and stem cell-like memory cells. Each sorted fraction was over 95% pure. These data are taken from a study of beta chain features in type 1 diabetes. Study details: All samples yielded 107,917,701 examined sorted cells.

Study observations and caveats: Type 1 diabetes patients showed a moderate but significant shortening of TCRB CDR3s in all four CD4+ subsets.

The V gene is TRBV18, the J gene TRBJ2-5; D may be TRBD1 (6 bases). The sample taken for sequencing was naive CD4+ T cells from blood. This receptor was identified in a man younger than 45 with type 1 diabetes. The CDR3 sequence: CASSQQGSQETQYF. For the CDR3, the DNA is TGTGCCAGCTCACAACAGGGCTCCCAAGAGACCCAGTACTTC.